A single sample is the source of the 18 T cell receptor beta chains below, sequenced in a study of CD8 T cells in Susac syndrome. Random hexamers were used to reverse transcribe 0.5 to 1 ug of RNA. TCRdb analysed the immunoSEQ multiplex PCR reads with MiXCR anew, one entry per CDR3 protein. Here the sample spans about 240,000 distinct CDR3 sequences, almost 97% being singletons. The sequencing input was CD4+ T cells from PBMCs. The receptors shown here come from a human donor with Susac syndrome.

The chain is built from TRBV5-6 and TRBJ2-2, with TRBD2 matching 11 bases. Germline V CDR1 and CDR2: SGHDT, YYEEEE. The CDR3 spans 18 residues. The V segment lost 6 bases and the J segment 5 bases; nucleotides outside the gene matches: 15. DNA for the CDR3: TGTGCCAGCAACGACCCGCGGGGGACTAGCGGACCTACCGGGGAGCTGTTTTTT. Residues: CASNDPRGTSGPTGELFF.

The chain links TRBV11-2 to TRBJ1-1; a weak D match, TRBD1 (5 bases). The V gene lost 6 bases and the J gene lost 10 bases, with 15 bases spanning the gap. Per germline, CDR1 SGHAT and CDR2 FQNNGV. CDR3 length: 12 residues. DNA for the CDR3: TGTGCCAGCAGGCTTTTTAGGGACCGAGCTTTCTTT. Amino acids: CASRLFRDRAFF.

The rearrangement joins TRBV30 to TRBJ2-4, with D unclear. The CDR3 contains 14 residues. Looked up from germline, CDR1 is GTSNPN and CDR2 is SVGIG (reference sequence). With 0 bases removed from V and 6 bases from J, the gap between germline ends came to 12 bases. The CDR3 loop is CAWSVSRKGNIQYF. The CDR3 bases are TGTGCCTGGAGTGTAAGCCGAAAGGGAAACATTCAGTACTTC.

The rearrangement joins TRBV20-1 to TRBJ2-7, with TRBD2 as a possible D gene (6 bases). Germline CDR1 is DFQATT and CDR2 is SNEGSKA (reference sequence). The CDR3 length is 13 residues. Trimming removed 1 base at V and 6 bases at J, with 13 bases between. The CDR3 region has the DNA TGCAGTGCTAGAGGGCAGGGAGGCGGCGAGCAGTACTTC. This sequence encodes CSARGQGGGEQYF.

The chain has TRBV7-2 and TRBJ1-5; the D gene is possibly TRBD1 (6 bases). This CDR3 region has 15 residues. The V gene lost 1 base and the J gene lost 7 bases, with 14 bases spanning the gap. Germline-derived CDR1 and CDR2 are SGHTA and FQGNSA. Here the CDR3 reads CASSLGRGGWQPQHF. For the CDR3, the DNA is TGTGCCAGCAGCTTAGGAAGGGGGGGTTGGCAGCCCCAGCATTTT.

The chain recombines TRBV29-1 with TRBJ1-1; perhaps TRBD1 as D (6 bases). The CDR3 has 13 amino acids. Germline lookup yields CDR1 SQVTM and CDR2 ANQGSEA. The CDR3 DNA reads TGCGGGGGGGCGACGGGTAACAAGAGAAAAGCTTTCTTT. This gives the protein CGGATGNKRKAFF.

V gene TRBV7-3 combines with J gene TRBJ2-7; a weak D match, TRBD1 (6 bases). CDR1 and CDR2 (germline): SGHTA, FQGTGA. The ends were cut back, 0 bases at V and 6 bases at J, with 12 bases in the middle. The CDR3 runs to 14 residues. CDR3 sequence: CASSLTGHNFEQYF. CDR3 in DNA: TGTGCCAGCAGCTTAACGGGACACAACTTCGAGCAGTACTTC.

This clonotype was detected once. The chain links TRBV6-5 to TRBJ2-5, with TRBD2 matching over 11 bases. This CDR3 is 15 amino acids long. Germline CDR1 reads MNHEY; CDR2 reads SVGAGI. Losses at the gene ends were 8 bases for V and 4 bases for J; bases not matched to a gene: 9. In DNA form, the CDR3 reads TGTGCCAGCTCAATAGCGGGAGGGCCGTCAGAGACCCAGTACTTC. Its translation is CASSIAGGPSETQYF.

This chain links TRBV2 with TRBJ2-5; D may be TRBD1 (6 bases). Trimming took off 4 bases at V and 5 bases at J, with 8 bases between the two ends. Germline V gene data show CDR1 as SNHLY and CDR2 as FYNNEI. The CDR3 length is 12 residues. CDR3 DNA: TGTGCCAGCAGTGGCAGGGGTGAGACCCAGTACTTC. Its protein product is CASSGRGETQYF.

The chain uses TRBV5-1 and TRBJ2-1, with TRBD2 identical over 11 bases. CDR1 and CDR2 (germline): SGHRS, YFSETQ. The CDR3 runs 16 residues. Unmatched junction bases numbered 8, after V lost 1 base and J lost 8 bases. CDR3 coding DNA: TGCGCCAGCAGCTTGCTGACTAGCGGGACTTTCCATGAGCAGTTCTTC. This gives the protein CASSLLTSGTFHEQFF.

This clonotype was seen just once. This chain uses TRBV20-1 with TRBJ2-7; 10 positions agree with TRBD2. CDR1 is DFQATT, CDR2 SNEGSKA, per germline (reference sequence). J gave up 8 bases and V 5 bases, and 9 bases lay outside the gene matches. The CDR3 is made up of 13 amino acids. CDR3 in amino acids: CSAPWTSGAKQYF. Written as DNA, the CDR3 is TGCAGTGCTCCCTGGACTAGCGGTGCTAAGCAGTACTTC.

The chain has TRBV29-1 and TRBJ2-2; no clear D. CDR1 is SQVTM, CDR2 ANQGSEA, per germline. V was shortened by 2 bases and J by 4 bases, with 8 bases between the two germline ends. The CDR3 has 13 residues. The CDR3: CSVEYGLTGELFF. The CDR3 nucleotides read TGCAGCGTTGAATACGGTCTCACCGGGGAGCTGTTTTTT.

The chain has TRBV18 and TRBJ1-2; TRBD1 is a possible D gene (6 bases). Per germline, CDR1 KGHSH and CDR2 LQKENI. V was shortened by 4 bases and J by 2 bases, with 14 bases between the two germline ends. The CDR3 runs to 15 residues. The CDR3 region is CASSQEWGANYGYTF. In DNA form, the CDR3 reads TGTGCCAGCTCACAGGAATGGGGGGCCAACTATGGCTACACCTTC.

Of note for this clonotype: Compared with germline, one end of the junction differs, possibly owing to a read error. The genes are TRBV20-1 and TRBJ2-2; D ambiguous. CDR3 length: 15 amino acids. Per the germline V gene, CDR1 is DFQATT and CDR2 is SNEGSKA (reference sequence). CDR3 sequence (DNA): TGCAGTGCCAGAGAATCGGGCCCTGGATCCGGGGAGCTGTTTTTT. It yields the protein CSARESGPGSGELFF.

This rearrangement joins TRBV20-1 to TRBJ1-5; D is ambiguous. The V gene's germline CDR1 is DFQATT and CDR2 SNEGSKA (reference sequence). CDR3 length equals 17 residues. V was pared by 4 bases and J by 0 bases, with 19 bases between. This chain's CDR3 is CSATPRAAFYSNQPQHF. The CDR3 bases are TGCAGTGCTACCCCTAGGGCAGCCTTCTATAGCAATCAGCCCCAGCATTTT.

This chain uses TRBV5-1 with TRBJ2-1; D gene uncertain. The CDR3 loop spans 15 amino acids. V lost 2 bases to trimming and J lost 1 base, with 10 bases between them. Germline CDR1 and CDR2: SGHRS and YFSETQ. The CDR3 nucleotides are TGCGCCAGCAGCTTCGGTCAACCTTCCTACAATGAGCAGTTCTTC. Protein: CASSFGQPSYNEQFF. Combining the CDR3 with reference TRBV5-1 and TRBJ2-1 gives the whole variable domain KAGVTQTPRYLIKTRGQQVTLSCSPISGHRSVSWYQQTPGQGLQFLFEYFSETQRNKGNFPGRFSGRQFSNSRSEMNVSTLELGDSALYLCASSFGQPSYNEQFFGPGTRLTVL.

V usage is TRBV29-1 and J usage is TRBJ2-1, with 11 bases fitting TRBD2. This CDR3 comprises 14 residues. The germline V gene has CDR1 SQVTM and CDR2 ANQGSEA. V shed 4 bases and J 7 bases; nucleotides not matched to a gene: 6. The CDR3 DNA reads as TGCAGCGTTGTGGAACTAGCGGGAGCTAATGAGCAGTTCTTC. Protein sequence: CSVVELAGANEQFF.

The CDR3 nucleotides are TGTGCCAGCAGTTTTCCGGGACATTACGGGGAGCAGTTCTTC. Protein sequence: CASSFPGHYGEQFF. V is TRBV27 and J is TRBJ2-1; D perhaps matches TRBD1 (6 bases). This CDR3 comprises 14 residues. V was pared by 3 bases and J by 10 bases, with 16 bases between. Germline assignment: CDR1 MNHEY and CDR2 SMNVEV (reference sequence).